At least ten counts were recorded for the clone carrying this T cell receptor beta chain. What it recognizes is unknown. The CDR3 consists of 11 residues. The germline gives CDR1 MDHEN, CDR2 SYDVKM. Sequencing libraries for TCR beta were prepared with iRepertoire HTBI primers and Arm-PCR of CDR3 regions. TCRdb itself ran the multiplex PCR reads through MiXCR, one entry per CDR3 protein. This sample has a few hundred thousand distinct CDR3 sequences, with 23% found just once. The record originates from a study of regulatory T cells in long-lasting Graves disease. Study results and limitations: Gene preferences differed: TRBV28, TRBJ1-2, TRBJ2-5 in persistent cases. With a small sample size, accuracy may have been reduced.

Stated time point: persistent/refractory GD, antithyroid drugs over 5 years with positive TRAb. RNA isolated from PBMCs was used to make the TCR library. The specimen comprised peripheral blood mononuclear cells (PBMCs), sampled when the disease was refractory, from a patient treated with antithyroid drugs. This chain connects TRBV28 to TRBJ1-5; unclear D gene. The receptor was derived from a female donor with Graves disease. CDR3 sequence (DNA): TGTGCTGGGGAAAGCAATCAGCCCCAGCATTTT. Residues: CAGESNQPQHF.